Below, one T cell receptor beta chain is given with its context. As yet, its antigen is unknown. From RNA, the CDR3 regions of TCR beta chains were amplified and sequenced. RT-PCR in the first round used HTBI primers; a second-round multiplex PCR followed. TCRdb re-called the multiplex PCR reads with MiXCR, one entry per CDR3 protein. Here the sample spans about 1.2 million distinct CDR3 sequences, about 36% being singletons. The entry originates in a study of Graves' ophthalmopathy and Graves' hyperthyroidism. Overall study findings and caveats: Thyroid clonotypes that were expanded above 0.001 frequency mostly also appeared in blood.

Losses at the gene ends were 5 bases for V and 4 bases for J; bases not matched to a gene: 5. Per the germline V gene, CDR1 is DFQATT and CDR2 is SNEGSKA (reference sequence). This CDR3 region has 13 residues. Source material: peripheral blood or thyroid tissue (not recorded which). This receptor was identified in an adult man with Graves' hyperthyroidism. This chain connects TRBV20-1 to TRBJ2-5; TRBD1 matches at 9 bases. This CDR3 is CSAETGGGETQYF. CDR3 in DNA: TGCAGTGCTGAGACAGGGGGTGGAGAGACCCAGTACTTC.